This passage covers 19 T cell receptor beta chains from one sample sequenced in a study of cytotoxic CD8 clonotypes in ibrutinib-treated CLL. The method was immunoSEQ multiplex PCR; TCRdb's version includes in-frame clones alone and lacks a portion of them. The data hold around 97,000 clones, with more than 75% observed a single time. The sequencing used PBMCs, collected after 12 months of ibrutinib treatment. The receptors derive from a human donor with chronic lymphocytic leukemia.

The rearrangement uses TRBV10-2 and TRBJ2-3; a possible D gene is TRBD1 (6 bases). Germline V gives CDR1 WSHSY, CDR2 SAAADI. This CDR3 region has 16 residues. V lost 5 bases to trimming and J lost 2 bases, with 17 bases between them. CDR3 DNA sequence: TGCGCCAGCAGTAGGGACAACAGGCCTTACACAGATACGCAGTATTTT. The encoded protein is CASSRDNRPYTDTQYF.

The chain has TRBV19 and TRBJ1-5, with TRBD1 identical over 9 bases. This CDR3 has 15 amino acids. CDR1 and CDR2 from the germline V gene are LNHDA and SQIVND (reference sequence). V was pared by 7 bases and J by 7 bases, with 11 bases of the junction left unmatched. For the CDR3, the DNA is TGTGCCAGTATGAACCGGGACAGGGAGTTCCAGCCCCAGCATTTT. Residues: CASMNRDREFQPQHF.

The chain joins TRBV5-6 to TRBJ1-5; D not resolved. The CDR3 totals 15 residues. V was shortened by 4 bases and J by 0 bases, with 11 bases between the two germline ends. Germline V gene lookup returns CDR1 SGHDT and CDR2 YYEEEE. CDR3 sequence reads: CASSLRRYSNQPQHF. The CDR3 DNA follows: TGTGCCAGCAGCCTGCGACGGTATAGCAATCAGCCCCAGCATTTT. Together with reference TRBV5-6 and TRBJ1-5, the CDR3 gives the full variable domain: DAGVTQSPTHLIKTRGQQVTLRCSPKSGHDTVSWYQQALGQGPQFIFQYYEEEERQRGNFPDRFSGHQFPNYSSELNVNALLLGDSALYLCASSLRRYSNQPQHFGDGTRLSIL.

V usage is TRBV27 and J usage is TRBJ2-7, with 10 bases matching TRBD2. In germline, CDR1 is MNHEY, CDR2 SMNVEV (reference sequence). J gave up 6 bases and V 3 bases, and 11 bases lay outside the gene matches. The CDR3 has 16 amino acids. The CDR3 region has the DNA TGTGCCAGCAGTTTCTCCCCCTCTAGCGGGGGCCGCGAGCAGTACTTC. Translating gives CASSFSPSSGGREQYF.

The V and J genes are TRBV30 and TRBJ1-6; D may be TRBD1 (5 bases). The germline V gene has CDR1 GTSNPN and CDR2 SVGIG (reference sequence). V lost 0 bases to trimming and J lost 7 bases, with 16 bases between them. This CDR3 comprises 16 residues. DNA of the CDR3: TGTGCCTGGAGTGTTTGGGTATCGGGGCAAAATTCACCCCTCCACTTT. The encoded protein is CAWSVWVSGQNSPLHF.

In this sample, this clone turned up a few times. This rearrangement joins TRBV5-6 to TRBJ1-4; possibly TRBD1 for D (5 bases). The V and J ends lost 4 bases and 8 bases respectively, with 21 bases between them. Germline V CDR1 and CDR2: SGHDT, YYEEEE. CDR3 length equals 16 residues. Here the CDR3 reads CASSLGGRGRGEKLFF. The CDR3 DNA reads TGTGCCAGCAGCCTGGGTGGACGGGGGAGAGGAGAAAAACTGTTTTTT.

J is TRBJ2-7 and V is TRBV5-6, with TRBD1 as a possible D gene (6 bases). Trimming shortened V by 5 bases and J by 0 bases, and 12 bases separated the two germline ends. The CDR3 runs 14 residues. The V gene's germline CDR1 is SGHDT and CDR2 YYEEEE. In DNA, the CDR3 is TGTGCCAGCAGACCGTTGGACAGCTCCTACGAGCAGTACTTC. It yields the protein CASRPLDSSYEQYF.

This clone was recorded once. The V and J genes are TRBV5-8 and TRBJ2-3; TRBD1 agrees at 7 bases. The CDR3 length is 14 residues. Losses at the gene ends were 4 bases for V and 6 bases for J; bases not matched to a gene: 8. Per germline, CDR1 SGHTS and CDR2 YDEGEE. The CDR3 nucleotides are TGTGCCAGCAGCAGGGGACAGCTGGGCGATACGCAGTATTTT. Its translation is CASSRGQLGDTQYF.

V and J are TRBV7-2 and TRBJ2-5; possible D gene TRBD1, 7 bases. Germline CDR1 SGHTA, CDR2 FQGNSA. CDR3 length: 16 amino acids. V was clipped by 5 bases and J by 2 bases, with 18 bases between them. The CDR3 spells CASSRQGIGGQETQYF. The CDR3 coding sequence is TGTGCCAGCAGCAGACAGGGTATCGGGGGACAAGAGACCCAGTACTTC.

The chain couples TRBV9 to TRBJ2-7; D is uncertain. Trimming shortened V by 0 bases and J by 7 bases, and 14 bases separated the two germline ends. Germline CDR1 is SGDLS and CDR2 is YYNGEE. The CDR3 sequence is 14 residues long. The CDR3 sequence: CASSVVSFLGEQYF. CDR3 nucleotides: TGTGCCAGCAGCGTAGTTTCGTTCCTCGGAGAGCAGTACTTC.

This rearrangement joins TRBV29-1 to TRBJ1-2, with 7 bases matching TRBD1. CDR3 length: 13 amino acids. The germline V gene encodes CDR1 SQVTM and CDR2 ANQGSEA. V dropped 7 bases and J dropped 4; count of bases not matched to a gene: 9. In DNA form, the CDR3 reads TGCAGCGGCCTTGGACAGGTGCTCTATGGCTACACCTTC. Its protein product is CSGLGQVLYGYTF.

This rearrangement joins TRBV30 to TRBJ2-1; 7 bases are a match to TRBD1. Germline V gene lookup returns CDR1 GTSNPN and CDR2 SVGIG (reference sequence). CDR3 size: 14 residues. The V segment lost 3 bases and the J segment 7 bases; nucleotides outside the gene matches: 9. The CDR3 sequence: CAWSVGTAFNEQFF. CDR3 DNA sequence: TGTGCCTGGAGCGTCGGGACAGCTTTTAATGAGCAGTTCTTC.

The J gene is TRBJ1-5, the V gene TRBV12-5; the D gene is possibly TRBD1 (5 bases). The CDR3 totals 18 residues. Deletions cut 1 base from V and 4 bases from J, with 20 bases between. Germline CDR1 reads LGHNT; CDR2 reads FRNRAP. The CDR3 loop is CASGLAQKDRDYNQPQHF. DNA of the CDR3: TGTGCTAGTGGTTTGGCCCAGAAAGACAGAGACTATAATCAGCCCCAGCATTTT.

The chain employs TRBV7-9 and TRBJ2-5, with D possibly being TRBD2 (5 bases). Trimming pared 1 base from V and 2 bases from J, leaving 11 bases between. The CDR3 loop spans 15 amino acids. Germline V gives CDR1 SEHNR, CDR2 FQNEAQ (reference sequence). This CDR3 is CASSLERRGQETQYF. The CDR3, as DNA: TGTGCCAGCAGCTTAGAACGTCGGGGTCAAGAGACCCAGTACTTC.

The sample holds a few counts of this clone. The rearrangement links TRBV9 to TRBJ2-1, with 7 bases lining up with TRBD1. CDR3 length: 15 residues. After removal of 4 bases from V and 2 bases from J, the junction contained 6 bases not matched to a gene. In germline, CDR1 is SGDLS, CDR2 YYNGEE. The CDR3 DNA reads TGTGCCAGCAGCACTACAGGGGACGCCTACAATGAGCAGTTCTTC. Translated, it gives CASSTTGDAYNEQFF. The full variable domain, completed using reference TRBV9 and TRBJ2-1, is DSGVTQTPKHLITATGQRVTLRCSPRSGDLSVYWYQQSLDQGLQFLIQYYNGEERAKGNILERFSAQQFPDLHSELNLSSLELGDSALYFCASSTTGDAYNEQFFGPGTRLTVL.

The chain carries TRBV7-3 and TRBJ2-1; 8 bases match TRBD2. The CDR3 loop spans 16 amino acids. The ends lost 6 bases at V and 9 bases at J; junction bases unmatched: 16. Germline V lookup: CDR1 SGHTA, CDR2 FQGTGA. The CDR3 is CASRRSAGTRGGEQFF. In nucleotides, the CDR3 is TGTGCCAGCAGACGCTCAGCCGGGACTAGGGGCGGTGAGCAGTTCTTC.

CDR3 DNA sequence: TGTGCCAGCAGCCCCTTGCAGAATGACTATGGCTACACCTTC. Translating it yields CASSPLQNDYGYTF. This chain links TRBV14 with TRBJ1-2; D is ambiguous. This CDR3 is 14 amino acids long. Germline lookup yields CDR1 SGHDN and CDR2 FVKESK. V was trimmed by 4 bases and J by 3 bases, leaving 12 bases between them.

The rearrangement links TRBV5-1 to TRBJ2-5; possibly TRBD2 for D (7 bases). Trimming removed 6 bases at V and 2 bases at J, with 20 bases between. Germline values: CDR1 SGHRS, CDR2 YFSETQ. The CDR3 is 16 residues long. The CDR3 region has the DNA TGCGCCAGCAACTTTGGCTTCAGGGGAGGGCAAGAGACCCAGTACTTC. This encodes CASNFGFRGGQETQYF.

The table lists this clone with a count of one. The chain has TRBV9 and TRBJ1-4; 10 positions agree with TRBD1. Germline CDR1 SGDLS, CDR2 YYNGEE. The CDR3 covers 14 residues. V trimming: 4 bases; J trimming: 6 bases; junction bases outside the gene matches: 3. The CDR3 DNA sequence: TGTGCCAGCAGCCGGGACAGGGGATATGAAAAACTGTTTTTT. It codes for CASSRDRGYEKLFF.